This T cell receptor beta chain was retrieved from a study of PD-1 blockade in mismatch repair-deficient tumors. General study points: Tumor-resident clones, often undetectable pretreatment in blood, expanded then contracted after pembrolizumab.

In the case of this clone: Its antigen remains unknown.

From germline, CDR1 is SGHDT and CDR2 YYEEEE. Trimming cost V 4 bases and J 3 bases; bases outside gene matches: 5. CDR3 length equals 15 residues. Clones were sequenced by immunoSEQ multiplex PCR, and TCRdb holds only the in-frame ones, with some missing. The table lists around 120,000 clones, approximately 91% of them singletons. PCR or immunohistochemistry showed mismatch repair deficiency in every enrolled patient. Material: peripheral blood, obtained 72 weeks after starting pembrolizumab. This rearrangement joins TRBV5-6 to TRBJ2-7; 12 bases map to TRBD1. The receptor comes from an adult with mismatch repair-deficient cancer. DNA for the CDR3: TGTGCCAGCAGCCCCGGGGACAGGGGGCACTACGAGCAGTACTTC. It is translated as CASSPGDRGHYEQYF.